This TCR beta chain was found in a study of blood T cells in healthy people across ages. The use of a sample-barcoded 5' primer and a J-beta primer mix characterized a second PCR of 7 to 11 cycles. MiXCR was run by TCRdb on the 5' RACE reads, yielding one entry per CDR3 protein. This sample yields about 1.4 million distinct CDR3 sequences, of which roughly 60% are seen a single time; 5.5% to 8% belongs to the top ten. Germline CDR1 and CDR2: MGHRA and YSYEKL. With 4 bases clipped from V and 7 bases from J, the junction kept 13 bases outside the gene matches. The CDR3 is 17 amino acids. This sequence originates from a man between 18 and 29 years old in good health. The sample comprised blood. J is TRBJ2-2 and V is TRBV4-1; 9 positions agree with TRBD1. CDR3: CASSLSRDRDNHGELFF. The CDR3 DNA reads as TGCGCCAGCAGCCTCTCGAGGGACAGGGACAATCACGGGGAGCTGTTTTTT.